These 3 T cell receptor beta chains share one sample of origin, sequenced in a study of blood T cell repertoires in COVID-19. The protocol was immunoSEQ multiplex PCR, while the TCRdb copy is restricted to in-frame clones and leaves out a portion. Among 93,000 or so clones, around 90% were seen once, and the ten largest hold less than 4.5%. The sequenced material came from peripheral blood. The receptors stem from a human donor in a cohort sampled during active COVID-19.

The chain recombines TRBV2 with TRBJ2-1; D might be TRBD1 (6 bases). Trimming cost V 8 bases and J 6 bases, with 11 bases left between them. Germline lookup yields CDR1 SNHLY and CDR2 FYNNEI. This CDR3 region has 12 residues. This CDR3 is CASGRGFNEQFF. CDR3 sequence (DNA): TGTGCCAGCGGCAGGGGTTTCAATGAGCAGTTCTTC.

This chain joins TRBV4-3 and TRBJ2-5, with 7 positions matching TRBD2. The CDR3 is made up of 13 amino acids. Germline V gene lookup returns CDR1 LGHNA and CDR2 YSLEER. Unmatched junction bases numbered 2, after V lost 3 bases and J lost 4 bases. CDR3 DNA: TGCGCCAGCAGCCAGGTAGCGGGAGAGACCCAGTACTTC. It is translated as CASSQVAGETQYF.

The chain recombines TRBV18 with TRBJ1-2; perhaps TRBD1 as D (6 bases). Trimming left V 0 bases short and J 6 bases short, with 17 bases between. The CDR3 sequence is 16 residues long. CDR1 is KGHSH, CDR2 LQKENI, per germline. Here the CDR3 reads CASSPPGQGRAHGYTF. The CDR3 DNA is TGTGCCAGCTCACCACCGGGGCAGGGGCGAGCCCATGGCTACACCTTC.